This T cell receptor beta chain was found in a study of radiotherapy plus CTLA-4 blockade in lung cancer. Whole-study findings and limits: Following radiotherapy plus ipilimumab, tumor-derived TCR clones expanded in the blood. Response was reportedly best predicted by early blood T cell clone dynamics, with interferon-beta.

This clone was picked up one time. Its antigen remains unknown. This CDR3 is built from 14 residues. The ends were cut back, 3 bases at V and 5 bases at J, with 10 bases in the middle. Germline loops: CDR1 MNHNS, CDR2 SASEGT. Assay used: immunoSEQ multiplex PCR; TCRdb lists only in-frame clones, some missing. The table lists 50,000 to 65,000 clones, 77% of them singletons, with roughly 2.4% in the top ten. Those with chemo-refractory metastatic non-small-cell lung cancer were treated with focal radiation combined with CTLA-4 blockade using ipilimumab. The sequence came from a human donor with non-small cell lung cancer whose response to radiotherapy plus ipilimumab could not be evaluated. The genes are TRBV6-1 and TRBJ2-2, with no clear D. The sample consisted of peripheral blood, taken from a patient treated with radiotherapy plus ipilimumab. For the CDR3, the DNA is TGTGCCAGCAGTGAGGCCCCCATAACCGGGGAGCTGTTTTTT. Its translation: CASSEAPITGELFF.